A single T cell receptor (beta chain) is shown here with its context. No count is recorded, yet this clonotype rates as large (0.1 to 1%) from its frequency. No antigen is known for it. Per the germline V gene (reference sequence), LNHDA is the CDR1 and SQIVND is the CDR2. The CDR3 runs 16 amino acids, cysteine and phenylalanine included. No DNA sequence is on record. Sequencing was carried out with an Illumina HiSeq 2500. Sequencing libraries were built by amplifying the recombined TCRbeta locus with a previously published PCR protocol. In the authors' own workflow: Reads whose average quality score was below 30 were removed, and the reads that remained were processed with IMSEQ. Clonotypes were defined by Vbeta gene, Jbeta gene and CDR3 amino acid sequence. The Morisita-Horn index, computed on the top 100 expanded clones, was used to measure repertoire overlap between populations. Renyi diversity profiles, calculated on the top 100 expanded clones, were used to assess clonal diversity. The reads went through TCRdb reprocessing, and each CDR3 protein sequence gets one entry with no DNA. What appears here as the V and J calls and clone size reflects TCRdb's work, not the paper's. The sample's clone listing holds 2,400 or so distinct CDR3 sequences. Just over 4% of the sample lies in the top ten.

These data originate in a study of GPR56 and killer-like receptors on CD4 memory cells (dated by TCRdb to the late 2010s). Broadly, across the study: The study proposed that the stepwise gain of KLRB1, KLRG1, GPR56 and finally KLRF1 marks human CD4+ memory T-cell differentiation and cytokine production potential. The study described its healthy blood donors as age-matched to the liver disease patients, who had a median age of around 71 years. Findings and caveats that apply to the study as a whole: Clonal frequency started low in the marker-negative population and rose progressively along the proposed pathway, while TCRbeta diversity decreased accordingly. The clones that dominated late populations 4 and 5 were also present in early populations 1 and 2, and the authors interpreted this finding as evidence for linear differentiation. Rather than full repertoires, only the 100 most expanded clones per population were included in the diversity and similarity analyses. TCR repertoires overlapped especially between the late populations 4 and 5, and partly population 3.

Prior to TCRbeta sequencing, five KLR/GPR56-defined CD4+ populations were enriched by fluorescence-activated cell sorting. To test whether memory differentiation follows a linear pathway, the researchers sequenced TCRbeta repertoires from five CD4+ T-cell subsets, each defined by expression of KLRB1, KLRG1, GPR56 and KLRF1. TCR-sequenced cells came from peripheral blood of healthy control individuals, reported as five donors in the TCRbeta analysis figure. Heparinized peripheral blood was collected, and every sample was processed within one hour of retrieval. Blood was diluted 1:2 in PBS, and peripheral blood mononuclear cells were then isolated from the diluted blood at room temperature by Biocoll density gradient centrifugation. Before flow sorting, freshly isolated PBMCs underwent magnetic sorting with anti-CD4 MicroBeads to enrich CD4+ T cells. A BD FACSAria II was used to sort CD4+ T cells enriched from PBMCs of healthy donors according to marker expression. For surface staining, the researchers used Miltenyi Biotec antibodies: anti-KLRB1 clone 191B8, anti-KLRF1 clone 4A4.D10 and anti-KLRG1 clone REA261.

The clonotype was recovered from a human donor in good health. The sample comprised memory CD4+ T cells from blood. The V and J genes are TRBV19 and TRBJ1-6; no DNA is available, so the TRBD1 call from TCRdb remains unchecked. This receptor has the CDR3 CASSNGGYSYNSPLHF.